The source of this T cell receptor (beta chain) is a study of T-cell memory formation after mild COVID-19. As concerns this clonotype: Its antigen is not identified.

The study, taken as a whole, reports: That cross-reactive memory joined was suggested by some responding clones appearing in pre-infection memory. Among contracting clones, CD4+ were mainly CM/EM and CD8+ enriched in EMRA.

TCRdb called the 5' RACE reads again in MiXCR, with one record for every CDR3 protein. This sample carries 200,000 to 250,000 distinct CDR3 sequences, over 9% of them seen once, and the ten largest clones take around 3.3%. This receptor was taken from a man aged 18 to 35 who had mild COVID-19 (a few samples of this study predate the infection). Cell type and time point are not known. Sequenced: PBMCs or a T cell subset sorted from them (not recorded which).

The CDR3 DNA is TGCGCCAGCAGTGACCCACAGGGATCCAATGAAAAACTGTTTTTT. Translated, it gives CASSDPQGSNEKLFF. The chain combines TRBV5-1 with TRBJ1-4, with a weak D call TRBD1 (6 bases). V was cut by 5 bases and J by 5 bases, with 16 bases left in between. The germline V gene encodes CDR1 SGHRS and CDR2 YFSETQ. The CDR3 is made up of 15 amino acids. The complete variable domain, with remaining parts taken from reference TRBV5-1 and TRBJ1-4, reads KAGVTQTPRYLIKTRGQQVTLSCSPISGHRSVSWYQQTPGQGLQFLFEYFSETQRNKGNFPGRFSGRQFSNSRSEMNVSTLELGDSALYLCASSDPQGSNEKLFFGSGTQLSVL.